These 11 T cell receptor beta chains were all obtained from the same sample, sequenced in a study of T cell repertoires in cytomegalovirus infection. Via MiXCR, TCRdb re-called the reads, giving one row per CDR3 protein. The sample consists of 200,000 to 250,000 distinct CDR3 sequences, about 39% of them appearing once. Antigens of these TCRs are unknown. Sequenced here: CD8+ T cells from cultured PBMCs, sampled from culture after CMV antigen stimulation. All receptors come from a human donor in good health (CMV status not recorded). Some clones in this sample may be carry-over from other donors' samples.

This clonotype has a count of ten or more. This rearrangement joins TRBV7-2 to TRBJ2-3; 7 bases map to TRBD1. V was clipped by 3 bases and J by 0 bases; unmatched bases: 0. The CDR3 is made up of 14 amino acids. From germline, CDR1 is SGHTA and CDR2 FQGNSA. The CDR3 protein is CASSFRGSTDTQYF. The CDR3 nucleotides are TGTGCCAGCAGCTTCAGGGGGAGCACAGATACGCAGTATTTT.

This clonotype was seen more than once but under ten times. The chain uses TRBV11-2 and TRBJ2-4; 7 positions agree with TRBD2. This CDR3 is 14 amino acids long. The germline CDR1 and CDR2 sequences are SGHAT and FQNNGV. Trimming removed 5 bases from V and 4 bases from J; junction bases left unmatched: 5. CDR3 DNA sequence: TGTGCCAGCAGCGAAGGACTAGAGAAAAACATTCAGTACTTC. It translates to CASSEGLEKNIQYF.

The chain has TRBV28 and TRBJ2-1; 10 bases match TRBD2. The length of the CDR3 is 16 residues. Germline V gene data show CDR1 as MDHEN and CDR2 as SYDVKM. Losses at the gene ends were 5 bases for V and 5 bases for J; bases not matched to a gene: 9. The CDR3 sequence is CASSPKGLALNNEQFF. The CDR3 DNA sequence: TGTGCCAGCAGTCCCAAGGGACTAGCGTTGAACAATGAGCAGTTCTTC. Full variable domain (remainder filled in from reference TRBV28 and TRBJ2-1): DVKVTQSSRYLVKRTGEKVFLECVQDMDHENMFWYRQDPGLGLRLIYFSYDVKMKEKGDIPEGYSVSREKKERFSLILESASTNQTSMYLCASSPKGLALNNEQFFGPGTRLTVL.

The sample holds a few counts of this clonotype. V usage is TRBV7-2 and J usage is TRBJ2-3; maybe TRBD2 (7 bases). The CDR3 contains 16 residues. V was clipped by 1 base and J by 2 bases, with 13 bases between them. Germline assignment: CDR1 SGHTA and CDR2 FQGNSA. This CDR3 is CASSLEKGGYTDTQYF. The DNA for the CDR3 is TGTGCCAGCAGCTTAGAAAAGGGGGGGTACACAGATACGCAGTATTTT.

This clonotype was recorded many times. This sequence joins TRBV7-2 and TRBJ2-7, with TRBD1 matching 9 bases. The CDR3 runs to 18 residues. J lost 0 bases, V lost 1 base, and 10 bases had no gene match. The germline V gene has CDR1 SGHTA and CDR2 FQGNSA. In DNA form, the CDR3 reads TGTGCCAGCAGCTTAGGGAGACAGGGGGGCCCCTACTCCTACGAGCAGTACTTC. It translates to CASSLGRQGGPYSYEQYF.

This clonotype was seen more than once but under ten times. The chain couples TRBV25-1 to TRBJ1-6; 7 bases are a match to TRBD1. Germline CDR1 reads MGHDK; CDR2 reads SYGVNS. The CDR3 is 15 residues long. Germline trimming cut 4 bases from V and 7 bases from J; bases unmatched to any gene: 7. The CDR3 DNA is TGTGCCAGCAGTGGCCAGGGACAGTTGAATTCACCCCTCCACTTT. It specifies CASSGQGQLNSPLHF.

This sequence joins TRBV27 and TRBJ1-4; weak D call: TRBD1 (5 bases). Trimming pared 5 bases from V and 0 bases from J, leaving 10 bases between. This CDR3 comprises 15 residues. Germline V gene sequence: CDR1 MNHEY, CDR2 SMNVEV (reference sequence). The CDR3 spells CASSLTDATNEKLFF. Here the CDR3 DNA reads TGTGCCAGCAGTCTGACAGATGCAACTAATGAAAAACTGTTTTTT.

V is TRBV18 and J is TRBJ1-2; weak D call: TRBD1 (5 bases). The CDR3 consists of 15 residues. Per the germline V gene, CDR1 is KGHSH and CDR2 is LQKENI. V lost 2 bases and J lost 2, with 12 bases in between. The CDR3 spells CASSPLEGRNYGYTF. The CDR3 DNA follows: TGTGCCAGCTCACCATTGGAGGGGAGAAACTATGGCTACACCTTC.

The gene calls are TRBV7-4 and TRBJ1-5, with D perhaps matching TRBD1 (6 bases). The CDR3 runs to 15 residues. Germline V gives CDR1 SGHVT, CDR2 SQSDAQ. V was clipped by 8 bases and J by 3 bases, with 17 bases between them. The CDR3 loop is CASRDGGRANQPQHF. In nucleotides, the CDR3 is TGTGCCAGCCGCGATGGGGGCAGGGCCAATCAGCCCCAGCATTTT.

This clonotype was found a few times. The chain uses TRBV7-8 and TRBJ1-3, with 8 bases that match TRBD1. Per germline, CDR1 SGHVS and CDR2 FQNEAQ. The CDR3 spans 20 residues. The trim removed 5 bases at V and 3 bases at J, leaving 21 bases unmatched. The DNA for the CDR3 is TGTGCCAGCAGCGCTCATCGGACAGGGATGCGTTCGAAACATGGAAACACCATATATTTT. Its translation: CASSAHRTGMRSKHGNTIYF. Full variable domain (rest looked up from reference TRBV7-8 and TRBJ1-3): GAGVSQSPRYKVAKRGQDVALRCDPISGHVSLFWYQQALGQGPEFLTYFQNEAQLDKSGLPSDRFFAERPEGSVSTLKIQRTQQEDSAVYLCASSAHRTGMRSKHGNTIYFGEGSWLTVV.

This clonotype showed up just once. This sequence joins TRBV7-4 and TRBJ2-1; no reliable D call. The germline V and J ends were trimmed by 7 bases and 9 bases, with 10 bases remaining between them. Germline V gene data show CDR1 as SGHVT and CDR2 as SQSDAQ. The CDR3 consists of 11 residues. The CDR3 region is CASTGSAEQFF. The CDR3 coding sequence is TGTGCCAGCACCGGAAGCGCTGAGCAGTTCTTC. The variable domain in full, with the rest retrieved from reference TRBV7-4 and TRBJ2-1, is GAGVSQSPRYKVAKRGRDVALRCDSISGHVTLYWYRQTLGQGSEVLTYSQSDAQRDKSGRPSGRFSAERPERSVSTLKIQRTEQGDSAVYLCASTGSAEQFFGPGTRLTVL.